The clone carrying this T cell receptor beta chain was found once. As yet, its antigen is unknown. Indicated time point: week 23, last vaccination. Topical imiquimod accompanied each vaccine dose, which consisted of 300 ug of mutant IDH1 20-mer peptide. Donor tumors were new WHO grade 3 or 4 IDH1-mutant, ATRX-lost astrocytomas. Germline CDR1 reads GTSNPN; CDR2 reads SVGIG (reference sequence). This CDR3 has 11 residues. V lost 0 bases to trimming and J lost 13 bases, with 10 bases between them. Clones were read by immunoSEQ multiplex PCR, and TCRdb kept only the in-frame ones, dropping some. The sample records about 38,000 clones, roughly four fifths being singletons. The data originate from a study of a mutant IDH1 vaccine in newly diagnosed glioma. Study-level information: A roughly 62% male, approximately 38% female split and a mean age of approximately 40 years characterized treated patients. Pretreatment consisted of radiotherapy, temozolomide, or both, with most receiving both.

Study results and caveats: Immune responses induced by the vaccine were seen in 93.3% of patients, spanning multiple MHC alleles.

The sample was PBMCs, taken from a glioma patient whose treatment included an IDH1 peptide vaccine. This sequence joins TRBV30 and TRBJ2-1; a possible D gene is TRBD2 (6 bases). The sequence came from a man aged 40-50 years with glioma. CDR3 coding DNA: TGTGCCTGGAGTGTCGGCGGACTACAGTTCTTC. It codes for CAWSVGGLQFF.